The 30 T cell receptor beta chains below come from one sample, sequenced in a study of blood T cell repertoires in COVID-19. Assay used: immunoSEQ multiplex PCR; TCRdb lists only in-frame clones, some missing. In the table there are under 300,000 clones, around 88% of which are singletons. The sequencing sample was made of peripheral blood. Source of these receptors: a man aged 80 or over with acute or convalescent COVID-19.

The chain uses TRBV7-2 and TRBJ1-5; possible D gene TRBD1, 5 bases. The V end lost 2 bases, the J end lost 4 bases, and 12 bases lay between the germline ends. Germline lookup yields CDR1 SGHTA and CDR2 FQGNSA. This CDR3 contains 15 residues. The CDR3 sequence is CASSLPGQGNQPQHF. For the CDR3, the DNA is TGTGCCAGCAGCTTACCGGGCCAGGGAAATCAGCCCCAGCATTTT. Filled out from reference TRBV7-2 and TRBJ1-5, the complete variable domain reads GAGVSQSPSNKVTEKGKDVELRCDPISGHTALYWYRQSLGQGLEFLIYFQGNSAPDKSGLPSDRFSAERTGGSVSTLTIQRTQQEDSAVYLCASSLPGQGNQPQHFGDGTRLSIL.

This chain links TRBV28 with TRBJ1-2; TRBD1 is a possible D gene (5 bases). The germline V and J ends were trimmed by 10 bases and 4 bases, with 16 bases remaining between them. The germline V gene has CDR1 MDHEN and CDR2 SYDVKM. This CDR3 has 13 amino acids. In nucleotides, the CDR3 is TGTGCCACCGGCCGGGGCGGGGCCTATGGCTACACCTTC. Translated, it gives CATGRGGAYGYTF.

The chain joins TRBV2 to TRBJ2-3; 7 nucleotides match TRBD2. V lost 6 bases, J lost 3 bases, and 18 bases stayed unmatched. Germline CDR1 is SNHLY and CDR2 is FYNNEI. The CDR3 is made up of 18 amino acids. The CDR3 loop reads CASSHFARGWRGTDTQYF. DNA of the CDR3: TGTGCCAGCAGCCACTTTGCAAGAGGGTGGCGGGGGACAGATACGCAGTATTTT.

This rearrangement joins TRBV24-1 to TRBJ1-2; 10 nucleotides line up with TRBD1. V lost 2 bases to trimming and J lost 5 bases; unmatched junction nucleotides: 7. CDR3 size: 16 residues. Germline loops: CDR1 KGHDR, CDR2 SFDVKD. This CDR3 is CATSDSGTGVSYGYTF. The CDR3 DNA is TGTGCCACCAGTGATTCCGGGACAGGGGTTAGTTATGGCTACACCTTC.

V gene TRBV7-2 combines with J gene TRBJ2-3; unclear D gene. The germline gives CDR1 SGHTA, CDR2 FQGNSA. V dropped 2 bases and J dropped 7 bases, with 4 bases sitting between them. The CDR3 has 11 amino acids. CDR3 in amino acids: CASSLLNTQYF. CDR3 nucleotide sequence: TGTGCCAGCAGCTTATTAAATACGCAGTATTTT. Looking up the rest from reference TRBV7-2 and TRBJ2-3 gives the full variable domain: GAGVSQSPSNKVTEKGKDVELRCDPISGHTALYWYRQSLGQGLEFLIYFQGNSAPDKSGLPSDRFSAERTGGSVSTLTIQRTQQEDSAVYLCASSLLNTQYFGPGTRLTVL.

The chain recombines TRBV15 with TRBJ1-1; D uncertain. This CDR3 contains 16 residues. CDR1 LNHNV and CDR2 YYDKDF come from the germline V gene (reference sequence). The germline V and J ends were trimmed by 0 bases and 2 bases, with 13 bases remaining between them. The CDR3 nucleotides read TGTGCCACCAGCAGAGATCTGGTGGCGGTTAACACTGAAGCTTTCTTT. Translated: CATSRDLVAVNTEAFF. Using reference TRBV15 and TRBJ1-1 for the parts outside the CDR3, the full variable domain is DAMVIQNPRYQVTQFGKPVTLSCSQTLNHNVMYWYQQKSSQAPKLLFHYYDKDFNNEADTPDNFQSRRPNTSFCFLDIRSPGLGDTAMYLCATSRDLVAVNTEAFFGQGTRLTVV.

The CDR3 region is CASSQTDRAYEQYF. CDR3 nucleotides: TGTGCCAGCAGCCAAACCGACAGGGCCTACGAGCAGTACTTC. The V gene is TRBV11-2, the J gene TRBJ2-7; 7 positions match TRBD1. Trimming took 5 bases from V and 2 from J; bases not matched to a gene: 6. Looked up from germline, CDR1 is SGHAT and CDR2 is FQNNGV. The CDR3 consists of 14 residues. Together with reference TRBV11-2 and TRBJ2-7, the CDR3 gives the full variable domain: EAGVAQSPRYKIIEKRQSVAFWCNPISGHATLYWYQQILGQGPKLLIQFQNNGVVDDSQLPKDRFSAERLKGVDSTLKIQPAKLEDSAVYLCASSQTDRAYEQYFGPGTRLTVT.

The chain is built from TRBV4-2 and TRBJ2-1, with TRBD2 identical over 14 bases. Germline assignment: CDR1 LGHNA and CDR2 YNFKEQ. The CDR3 loop spans 19 amino acids. Trimming at V came to 1 base and at J to 6 bases, leaving 11 bases not matched to a gene. CDR3 sequence (DNA): TGTGCCAGCAGCCAAGTAGTCCCCCCGACTAGCGGGAGGGGCAATGAGCAGTTCTTC. Amino acid sequence: CASSQVVPPTSGRGNEQFF.

The V gene is TRBV6-2 or TRBV6-3, the J gene TRBJ2-2; D possibly corresponds to TRBD2 (6 bases). V was shortened by 2 bases and J by 6 bases, with 13 bases between the two germline ends. The CDR3 consists of 15 residues. CDR1 MNHEY and CDR2 SVGEGT come from the germline V gene. The CDR3 DNA follows: TGTGCCAGCAGTTACCCCTTCGGGGGTCCCGGGGAGCTGTTTTTT. This sequence encodes CASSYPFGGPGELFF.

V gene TRBV15 combines with J gene TRBJ2-7, with D perhaps TRBD1 (6 bases). CDR1 and CDR2 from the germline V gene are LNHNV and YYDKDF (reference sequence). Between the trimmed V and J ends, which lost 0 bases and 3 bases, there was a span of 12 bases. The CDR3 sequence is 15 residues long. The CDR3 nucleotides read TGTGCCACCAGCAGAGATGTAGGACAGAACTACGAGCAGTACTTC. Translation: CATSRDVGQNYEQYF.

The chain employs TRBV3-1 (or the pseudogene TRBV3-2) and TRBJ1-2; 9 bases align to TRBD1. With 1 base clipped from V and 6 bases from J, the junction kept 0 bases outside the gene matches. Germline V CDR1 and CDR2: LGHDT, YNNKEL (reference sequence). The CDR3 spans 13 residues. As DNA, the CDR3 is TGTGCCAGCAGCCAAGGGACAGGGGATGGCTACACCTTC. The encoded protein is CASSQGTGDGYTF.

The chain carries TRBV19 and TRBJ1-5; D call uncertain. Looked up from germline, CDR1 is LNHDA and CDR2 is SQIVND (reference sequence). This CDR3 is built from 14 residues. V was cut by 3 bases and J by 6 bases, with 12 bases left in between. CDR3 sequence (DNA): TGTGCCAGTAGTATCCCCCCCTCGGGTCAGCCCCAGCATTTT. This codes for CASSIPPSGQPQHF.

The chain combines TRBV23-1 with TRBJ2-7, with a tentative D call TRBD1 (6 bases). TRBV23-1 is filed as an ORF, its function uncertain. With 0 bases removed from V and 4 bases from J, the gap between germline ends came to 31 bases. The CDR3 runs 21 residues. CDR3 bases: TGCGCCAGCAGTCAATCAAGGAATAGGGCAGGGGAACCCCTTTCAGGGTACGAGCAGTACTTC. Its translation is CASSQSRNRAGEPLSGYEQYF.

This clone has more than one count but fewer than ten. The V gene is TRBV7-2, the J gene TRBJ1-1; D is unresolved. The CDR3 is made up of 17 amino acids. Per germline, CDR1 SGHTA and CDR2 FQGNSA. V was clipped by 5 bases and J by 1 base, with 20 bases between them. As DNA, the CDR3 is TGTGCCAGCAGCCCCACCGTAGTGTTTCCCGCGAACACTGAAGCTTTCTTT. It yields the protein CASSPTVVFPANTEAFF.

V usage is TRBV10-3 and J usage is TRBJ2-3; tentatively, D is TRBD2 (7 bases). Germline V gene lookup returns CDR1 ENHRY and CDR2 SYGVKD. Trimming removed 4 bases at V and 6 bases at J, with 11 bases between. The CDR3 loop spans 13 amino acids. DNA for the CDR3: TGTGCCATCAGTGGGGGGGGCGGCGATACGCAGTATTTT. Translating it yields CAISGGGGDTQYF.

This chain uses TRBV5-5 with TRBJ2-7, with D possibly matching TRBD2 (5 bases). Germline CDR1 and CDR2: SGHKS and YYEKEE (reference sequence). The ends were cut back, 0 bases at V and 2 bases at J, with 9 bases in the middle. This CDR3 is built from 14 residues. The CDR3, as DNA: TGTGCCAGCAGCTTGGAAGCGGATACCTACGAGCAGTACTTC. The encoded protein is CASSLEADTYEQYF.

The gene calls are TRBV11-2 and TRBJ1-6, with D possibly TRBD1 on 5 matching bases. Per the germline V gene, CDR1 is SGHAT and CDR2 is FQNNGV. The CDR3 has 15 amino acids. The V and J ends lost 5 bases and 4 bases respectively, with 12 bases between them. CDR3 sequence (DNA): TGTGCCAGCAGCACCTGGGGGGGGTATAATTCACCCCTCCACTTT. Encoded protein: CASSTWGGYNSPLHF.

This clone was seen once. The chain recombines TRBV13 with TRBJ2-7, with 9 bases lining up with TRBD2. This CDR3 contains 15 residues. CDR1 is PRHDT, CDR2 FYEKMQ, per germline (reference sequence). With 3 bases clipped from V and 2 bases from J, the junction kept 5 bases outside the gene matches. Written as DNA, the CDR3 is TGTGCCAGCAGCTTGACTAGCGGAGACGCCTACGAGCAGTACTTC. Protein sequence: CASSLTSGDAYEQYF.

The rearrangement uses TRBV7-2 and TRBJ2-1, with 9 bases matching TRBD1. CDR3 length: 16 amino acids. V trimming: 4 bases; J trimming: 7 bases; junction bases outside the gene matches: 11. The germline CDR1 and CDR2 sequences are SGHTA and FQGNSA. The chain's CDR3 is CASSSLRTGVGNEQFF. The CDR3 DNA follows: TGTGCCAGCAGCTCCCTTAGGACAGGGGTAGGGAATGAGCAGTTCTTC.

The chain is built from TRBV28 and TRBJ1-5; perhaps TRBD1 as D (5 bases). This CDR3 contains 15 residues. In germline, CDR1 is MDHEN, CDR2 SYDVKM. The V gene lost 3 bases and the J gene lost 2 bases, with 11 bases spanning the gap. The CDR3 loop is CASSFRVGGNQPQHF. In DNA form, the CDR3 reads TGTGCCAGCAGTTTCAGGGTTGGCGGCAATCAGCCCCAGCATTTT.

The sample holds a few counts of this clone. This sequence joins TRBV10-3 and TRBJ1-2; no clear D. This CDR3 has 11 residues. V was cut by 6 bases and J by 2 bases, with 4 bases left in between. Germline CDR1 reads ENHRY; CDR2 reads SYGVKD. CDR3 DNA: TGTGCCATCAGCTCCAACTATGGCTACACCTTC. This translates into CAISSNYGYTF.

The chain combines TRBV18 with TRBJ1-1, with no clear D. V was shortened by 3 bases and J by 6 bases, with 26 bases between the two germline ends. Looked up from germline, CDR1 is KGHSH and CDR2 is LQKENI. The CDR3 loop spans 18 amino acids. For the CDR3, the DNA is TGTGCCAGCTCACCGAACAGAGACTATGACCCCTCGCCCCCTGAAGCTTTCTTT. Its protein is CASSPNRDYDPSPPEAFF.

Comments on this clone: One junction end disagrees with the germline gene, perhaps due to a read error. The chain employs TRBV2 and TRBJ1-2; D is unclear. From germline, CDR1 is SNHLY and CDR2 FYNNEI. CDR3 size: 12 residues. CDR3 sequence reads: CASSEVRSGRRF. CDR3 DNA sequence: TGTGCCAGCAGTGAGGTGCGCAGCGGGAGGAGATTC. The full variable domain, completed using reference TRBV2 and TRBJ1-2, is EPEVTQTPSHQVTQMGQEVILRCVPISNHLYFYWYRQILGQKVEFLVSFYNNEISEKSEIFDDQFSVERPDGSNFTLKIRSTKLEDSAMYFCASSEVRSGRRFGSGTRLTVV.

V usage is TRBV7-8 and J usage is TRBJ1-6, with no clear D. This CDR3 contains 15 residues. Trimming took 3 bases from V and 9 from J, leaving 15 bases between them. CDR1 and CDR2 (germline): SGHVS, FQNEAQ. The CDR3 DNA follows: TGTGCCAGCAGCTTTCCTGGAGTGCCGGGTTCACCCCTCCACTTT. Residues: CASSFPGVPGSPLHF.

The chain links TRBV19 to TRBJ2-7, with a tentative D call TRBD2 (5 bases). The V gene lost 4 bases and the J gene lost 3 bases, with 13 bases spanning the gap. This CDR3 contains 14 residues. CDR1 is LNHDA and CDR2 is SQIVND in the germline V gene (reference sequence). CDR3 nucleotides: TGTGCCAGTAGTAAGAGCGGAAGAAGCTACGAGCAGTACTTC. This gives the protein CASSKSGRSYEQYF.

As DNA, the CDR3 is TGTGCCAGCAGCAGAACGACAGGGGAATCACCCCTCCACTTT. Protein product: CASSRTTGESPLHF. This chain joins TRBV5-4 and TRBJ1-6; 8 nucleotides agree with TRBD1. The J segment lost 10 bases and the V segment lost 4 bases, leaving 7 bases of the junction unmatched. CDR1 SGHNT and CDR2 YYREEE come from the germline V gene (reference sequence). The CDR3 extends over 14 amino acids.

The J gene is TRBJ1-5, the V gene TRBV6-6; D call uncertain. V gave up 0 bases and J gave up 0 bases, with 3 bases separating them. The CDR3 contains 14 residues. Per the germline V gene, CDR1 is MNHNY and CDR2 is SVGAGI (reference sequence). The CDR3 loop reads CASSYSSSNQPQHF. The CDR3 DNA reads TGTGCCAGCAGTTACTCGAGTAGCAATCAGCCCCAGCATTTT.

The rearrangement joins TRBV24-1 to TRBJ1-4, with D uncertain. This CDR3 spans 15 amino acids. V was clipped by 6 bases and J by 7 bases, with 17 bases between them. CDR1 and CDR2 from the germline V gene are KGHDR and SFDVKD. The CDR3, as DNA: TGTGCCACCAGTACCCGGGAAGTGTTCGGTGAAAAACTGTTTTTT. Translated, it gives CATSTREVFGEKLFF.

The V call is TRBV28, the J call TRBJ2-2; weak D call: TRBD1 (8 bases). V shed 2 bases and J shed 4 bases, with 11 bases lying between them. The CDR3 length is 15 residues. Germline CDR1 reads MDHEN; CDR2 reads SYDVKM. DNA for the CDR3: TGTGCCAGCAGTTTAACAGGGGGGGGCACCGGGGAGCTGTTTTTT. Amino acids: CASSLTGGGTGELFF.

This clone has only one observation. The chain employs TRBV4-1 and TRBJ2-7, with D perhaps TRBD1 (6 bases). The ends were cut back, 0 bases at V and 3 bases at J, with 12 bases in the middle. Germline V gene lookup returns CDR1 MGHRA and CDR2 YSYEKL. The CDR3 runs 15 residues. CDR3 DNA sequence: TGCGCCAGCAGCCAAGAACAGGGTTGGGGCTACGAGCAGTACTTC. This translates into CASSQEQGWGYEQYF.